This T cell receptor beta chain was sequenced in a study of cytomegalovirus exposure and HLA in healthy donors. At the level of the study: Sequencing of 150 million to 200 million T cells in an earlier analysis found 120 million or so unique TCR beta sequences.

The study ran its PCR with 60 Vbeta and 13 Jbeta primers. Repertoires were generated with immunoSEQ multiplex PCR, while TCRdb's copy carries only in-frame clones and drops some. The data contain roughly 160,000 clones, 70% to 90% of them singletons. Worth noting for this clone: What it recognizes is unknown.

The CDR3 runs to 16 residues. The V gene's germline CDR1 is SGHRS and CDR2 YFSETQ. After removal of 3 bases from V and 5 bases from J, the junction contained 11 bases not matched to a gene. Study findings and constraints: Most CMV-associated TCR beta chains were later found to appear HLA-restricted. Versus the approximately 700-donor mean, an Asian-associated ancestry cluster reportedly showed fewer N-insertions in a later analysis.

Source material: PBMCs. V usage is TRBV5-1 and J usage is TRBJ2-5, with 9 nucleotides matching TRBD2. The source is a man aged 30 to 45 in good health and CMV-seropositive. The CDR3, as DNA: TGCGCCAGCAGCTGGCAGGGAGCGGGAGGAGGGGAGACCCAGTACTTC. It translates to CASSWQGAGGGETQYF.